Each of the 8 T cell receptor beta chains below was sequenced from the same sample in a study of T cell clonality in common variable immunodeficiency. The study, taken as a whole, reports: In common variable immunodeficiency, TCR beta chains reportedly carried fewer deletions and N-nucleotide insertions.

Antigens of these TCRs are unknown. TCRdb's table, derived via immunoSEQ multiplex PCR, lists solely in-frame clones and lacks some. The repertoire consists of some 14,000 clones, none detected only once. The sample taken for sequencing was peripheral blood mononuclear cells. These receptors were taken from a human donor with common variable immunodeficiency.

Notes on this clone: The read halts 3 residues ahead of the CDR3 end, with the missing end drawn from the germline J gene. The rearrangement uses TRBV7-6 and TRBJ2-5; the match to TRBD2 covers 8 bases. Germline V lookup: CDR1 SGHVS, CDR2 FNYEAQ. V lost 2 bases to trimming and J lost 5 bases; unmatched junction nucleotides: 10. The CDR3 sequence is 16 residues long. The CDR3 here is CASSLNPAGAGETQYF. The sequenced part of the CDR3 DNA is TGTGCCAGCAGCTTAAATCCAGCGGGGGCCGGGGAGACC.

This clone was counted between two and nine times. The read ends 3 residues shy of where the CDR3 ends; the end is completed using the germline J gene. J is TRBJ1-1 and V is TRBV19; TRBD1 matches 11 bases. The CDR3 has 17 residues. Germline values: CDR1 LNHDA, CDR2 SQIVND (reference sequence). V shed 3 bases, J shed 3 bases, and the junction held 9 bases outside the gene matches. The CDR3 here is CASSIARDRGVDTEAFF. The covered CDR3 bases are TGTGCCAGTAGTATTGCCCGGGACAGGGGGGTTGACACTGAA.

Note on this clone: The CDR3 end falls 3 residues outside the read, so it is completed with the germline J gene. The gene calls are TRBV5-1 and TRBJ2-5; TRBD2 matches 10 bases. Germline V lookup: CDR1 SGHRS, CDR2 YFSETQ. J was trimmed by 5 bases and V by 4 bases; bases with no gene match: 8. CDR3 length: 15 residues. CDR3 loop: CASSQSSGGMETQYF. CDR3 DNA (partial): TGCGCCAGCAGCCAATCTAGCGGGGGAATGGAGACC.

In the case of this clone: The read comes to an end 3 residues before the CDR3 does, leaving the germline J gene to fill in the end. The chain carries TRBV19 and TRBJ2-1; 8 bases map to TRBD1. Trimming removed 3 bases from V and 7 bases from J; junction bases left unmatched: 5. Germline values: CDR1 LNHDA, CDR2 SQIVND (reference sequence). The CDR3 sequence is 14 residues long. The part of the CDR3 DNA that was read is TGTGCCAGTAGTATCCGGACAGGGTGGAATGAG. Translated: CASSIRTGWNE. The CDR3 in its entirety is CASSIRTGWNEQFF.

A note on this clone: The DNA ends 3 residues before the CDR3 does, and the rest of the CDR3 is filled in from the germline J gene. The chain has TRBV7-2 and TRBJ2-3; no clear D gene. This CDR3 region has 15 residues. Germline lookup yields CDR1 SGHTA and CDR2 FQGNSA. V was pared by 5 bases and J by 1 base, with 13 bases between. The DNA read from the CDR3 is TGTGCCAGCAGCAAGAGCCCCTCGGGCACAGATACG. Translation: CASSKSPSGTDT. The CDR3 in its entirety is CASSKSPSGTDTQYF.

Note on this clone: The sequenced fragment ends 3 residues before the CDR3 boundary, so the rest is inferred from the germline J gene. The chain employs TRBV18 and TRBJ1-4, with D perhaps TRBD1 (5 bases). Germline loops: CDR1 KGHSH, CDR2 LQKENI. Trimming shortened V by 5 bases and J by 8 bases, and 21 bases separated the two germline ends. The CDR3 spans 16 residues. The CDR3 sequence: CASSSNPSGALEKLFF. The CDR3 DNA, read in part, is TGTGCCAGCTCAAGCAACCCTAGTGGGGCCCTCGAAAAA.

Remarks on this clone: The read terminates 3 residues ahead of where the CDR3 ends, so the germline J gene completes it. The chain has TRBV18 and TRBJ2-3; weak D call: TRBD1 (6 bases). Germline CDR1 reads KGHSH; CDR2 reads LQKENI. CDR3 size: 15 residues. Between the trimmed V and J ends, which lost 5 bases and 0 bases, there was a span of 12 bases. The CDR3 here is CASSSSGQSTDTQYF. The DNA read from the CDR3 is TGTGCCAGCTCATCCTCGGGACAAAGCACAGATACG.

This clone has a handful of counts. The CDR3 goes on 3 residues after the read ends, and that part is filled in from the germline J gene. J is TRBJ2-3 and V is TRBV19; no definite D call. Looked up from germline, CDR1 is LNHDA and CDR2 is SQIVND (reference sequence). The V gene lost 5 bases and the J gene lost 0 bases, with 6 bases spanning the gap. The length of the CDR3 is 13 residues. The CDR3 loop is CASSVTSTDTQYF. CDR3 DNA (partial): TGTGCCAGTAGTGTGACAAGCACAGATACG.